This T cell receptor (beta chain) was sequenced for a study of T-cell reconstitution after alpha-beta-depleted transplantation in children (dated by TCRdb to the mid-2010s). Looking at the study overall: Using TCR repertoire profiling, the study followed T-cell immune reconstitution in a quantitative way in children after TCRalphabeta/CD19-depleted allogeneic hematopoietic cell transplantation.

Note on this clonotype: Its antigen specificity is not known. Base qualities were left out, and no much larger clone turns up one base away.

The library was made by PCR. The sequencer was an Illumina HiSeq 2500. To normalize quantification of the TCRbeta repertoire, the TCR libraries were built with molecular barcoding that relied on unique molecular identifiers. TCRdb reprocessed the public reads (quality trimming at Q25 with fastp, clone calling with MiXCR) and kept in-frame beta chains. Rows are combined by CDR3 protein, so each entry shows the most common genes and DNA. The sample table contains fewer than 500,000 distinct CDR3 sequences; only one count was recorded for around two fifths of them. The top ten clones comprise 27% of the sample. Between the V and J ends, shortened by 5 bases and 4 bases respectively, the junction contains 20 bases. The CDR3, cysteine through phenylalanine, is 16 amino acids long. The entry retains the CDR3 DNA only, 48 bases that are in frame from base 1. CDR1 and CDR2 (SGHTA, FQGNSA) derive from the germline V gene.

This sample's treatment or condition label indicates: allogeneic hematopoietic cell transplantation with graft depleted of TCRalphabeta T cells and CD19 B cells. The transplant recipients were children given TCRalphabeta/CD19-depleted allogeneic hematopoietic cell grafts. General study outcomes and caveats: The frequencies of hyperexpanded clones fell over the following months, and after one year, T-cell counts and TCRbeta diversity were mostly attributed to newly produced T cells. Apparently early alphabetaT-cell count recovery about two months after transplant reportedly relied on only several hundred rapidly expanded clones derived from non-depleted graft cells. In some patients, the high TCRbeta diversity seen at day 60 was put down to recipient T cells and intrathymic progenitors that had survived conditioning.

This TCR derives from a girl aged 2 to 9 with aplastic anemia, due to receive a stem cell transplant. The chain is made from TRBV7-2 and TRBJ1-2, with the D gene too uncertain to name. The sample here was PBMCs, taken before TCRalphabeta/CD19-depleted stem cell transplant. The CDR3 region: CASSPFGRVEVYGYTF. The DNA is TGTGCCAGCAGCCCCTTCGGACGGGTGGAGGTCTATGGCTACACCTTC.